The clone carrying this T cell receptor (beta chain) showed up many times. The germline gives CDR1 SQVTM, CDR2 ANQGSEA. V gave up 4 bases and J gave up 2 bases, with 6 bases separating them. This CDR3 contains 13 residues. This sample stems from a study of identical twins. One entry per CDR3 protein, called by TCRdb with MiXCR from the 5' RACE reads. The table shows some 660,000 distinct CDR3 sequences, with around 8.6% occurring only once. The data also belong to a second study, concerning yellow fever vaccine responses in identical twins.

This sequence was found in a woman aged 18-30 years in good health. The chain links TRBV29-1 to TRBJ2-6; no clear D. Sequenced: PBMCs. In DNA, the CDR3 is TGCAGCGTTGCTGTAACTGGGGCCAACGTCCTGACTTTC. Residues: CSVAVTGANVLTF.